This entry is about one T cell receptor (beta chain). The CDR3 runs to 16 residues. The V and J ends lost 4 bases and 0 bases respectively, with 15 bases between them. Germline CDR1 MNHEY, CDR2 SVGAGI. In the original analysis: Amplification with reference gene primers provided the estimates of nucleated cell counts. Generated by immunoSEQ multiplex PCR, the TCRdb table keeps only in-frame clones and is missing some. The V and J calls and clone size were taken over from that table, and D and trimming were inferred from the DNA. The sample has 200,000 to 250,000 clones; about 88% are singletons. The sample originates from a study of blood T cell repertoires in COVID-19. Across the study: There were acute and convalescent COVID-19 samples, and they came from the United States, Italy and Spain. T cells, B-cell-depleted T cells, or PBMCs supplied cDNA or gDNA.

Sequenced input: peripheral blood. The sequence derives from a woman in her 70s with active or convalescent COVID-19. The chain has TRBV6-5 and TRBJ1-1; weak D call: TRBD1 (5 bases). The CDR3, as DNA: TGTGCCAGCAGTTCGACCCCGGGCAGGGTGAACACTGAAGCTTTCTTT. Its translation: CASSSTPGRVNTEAFF.